This T cell receptor (beta chain) appears in the sequencing data of a study of T cells in Graves' hyperthyroidism and ophthalmopathy. Pregnant or lactating patients were excluded, as were those with uncontrolled infection or other autoimmune disease. TCR beta CDR3 sequences were amplified from RNA transcripts. A set of HTBI primers served as the primers for a first-round RT-PCR of the TCR CDR3. TCRdb re-derived calls from the multiplex PCR reads in MiXCR, one entry per CDR3 protein. This sample has 600,000 to 900,000 distinct CDR3 sequences; around 15% occur once, and the top ten carry around 7.7%. Notes on this clonotype: It may be a read error: a sequence one base away is much more abundant.

The receptor's source is a man between 18 and 35 years old with Graves' hyperthyroidism. Sequencing used blood.

CDR3 sequence (DNA): TGTGCCGGCAGCACGGCACCGGGACAGCTTGAAGCTTTCTTT. This sequence encodes CAGSTAPGQLEAFF. The chain carries TRBV12-3 or TRBV12-4 and TRBJ1-1; 7 bases line up with TRBD1. The length of the CDR3 is 14 residues.